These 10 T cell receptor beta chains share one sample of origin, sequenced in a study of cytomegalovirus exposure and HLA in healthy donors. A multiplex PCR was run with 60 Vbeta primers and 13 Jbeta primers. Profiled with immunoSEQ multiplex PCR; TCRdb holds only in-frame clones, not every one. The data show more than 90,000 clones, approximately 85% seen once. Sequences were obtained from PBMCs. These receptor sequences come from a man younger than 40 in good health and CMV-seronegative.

CDR3 sequence reads: CASSFSAGRGTGELFF. CDR3 bases: TGTGCCAGCAGTTTTTCAGCAGGACGGGGCACCGGGGAGCTGTTTTTT. The V and J genes are TRBV27 and TRBJ2-2; D perhaps matches TRBD2 (5 bases). CDR3 length: 16 amino acids. Trimming took off 3 bases at V and 4 bases at J, with 15 bases between the two ends. CDR1 and CDR2 (germline): MNHEY, SMNVEV (reference sequence).

In DNA, the CDR3 is TGTGCCAGCAGACAGGGGGCGCTTTATGGCTACACCTTC. Its translation is CASRQGALYGYTF. The J gene is TRBJ1-2, the V gene TRBV28, with TRBD1 matching over 9 bases. CDR3 length: 13 amino acids. Trimming at V came to 6 bases and at J to 5 bases, leaving 4 bases not matched to a gene. Germline V gene data show CDR1 as MDHEN and CDR2 as SYDVKM.

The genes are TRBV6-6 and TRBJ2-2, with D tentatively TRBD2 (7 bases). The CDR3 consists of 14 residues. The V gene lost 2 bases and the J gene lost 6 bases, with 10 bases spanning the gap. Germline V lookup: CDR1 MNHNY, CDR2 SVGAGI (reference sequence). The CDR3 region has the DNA TGTGCCAGCAGTTACGGGGGGGCCTCCGGGGAGCTGTTTTTT. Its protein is CASSYGGASGELFF.

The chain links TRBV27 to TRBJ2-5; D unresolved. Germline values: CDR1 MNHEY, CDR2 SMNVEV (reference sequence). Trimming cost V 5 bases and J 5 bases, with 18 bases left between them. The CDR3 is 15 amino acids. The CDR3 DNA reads TGTGCCAGCAGTCGCGGTCAGCTACCCCGGGAGACCCAGTACTTC. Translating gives CASSRGQLPRETQYF.

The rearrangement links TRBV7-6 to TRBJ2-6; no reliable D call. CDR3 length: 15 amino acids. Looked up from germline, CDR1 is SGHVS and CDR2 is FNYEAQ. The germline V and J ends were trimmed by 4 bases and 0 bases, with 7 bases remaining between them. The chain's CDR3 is CASSSPYSGANVLTF. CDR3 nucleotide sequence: TGTGCCAGCAGCTCCCCTTACTCTGGGGCCAACGTCCTGACTTTC.

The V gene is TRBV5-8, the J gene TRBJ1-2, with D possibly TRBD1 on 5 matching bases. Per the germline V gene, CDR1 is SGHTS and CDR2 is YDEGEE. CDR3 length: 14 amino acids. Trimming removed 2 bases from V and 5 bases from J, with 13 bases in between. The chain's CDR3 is CASSLQPSGYGYTF. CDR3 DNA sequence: TGTGCCAGCAGCTTACAACCCTCAGGGTATGGCTACACCTTC.

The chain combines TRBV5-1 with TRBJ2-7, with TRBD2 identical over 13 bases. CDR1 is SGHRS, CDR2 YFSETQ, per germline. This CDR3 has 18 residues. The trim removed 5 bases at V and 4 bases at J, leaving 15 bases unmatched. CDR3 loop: CASRSRTSGSSTPYEQYF. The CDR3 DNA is TGCGCCAGCAGGTCCAGGACTAGCGGGAGCTCCACTCCGTACGAGCAGTACTTC.

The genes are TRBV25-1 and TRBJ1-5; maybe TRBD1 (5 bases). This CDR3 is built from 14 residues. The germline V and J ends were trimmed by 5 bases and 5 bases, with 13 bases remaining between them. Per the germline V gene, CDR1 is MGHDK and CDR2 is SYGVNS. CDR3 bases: TGTGCCAGCAGTCCGGAGGGGTATCATCAGCCCCAGCATTTT. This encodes CASSPEGYHQPQHF.

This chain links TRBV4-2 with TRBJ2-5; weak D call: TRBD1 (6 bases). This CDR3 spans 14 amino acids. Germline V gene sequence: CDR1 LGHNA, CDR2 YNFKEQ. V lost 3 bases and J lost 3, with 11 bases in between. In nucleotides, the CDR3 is TGTGCCAGCAGCCAGACCCCAGGGGAAGAGACCCAGTACTTC. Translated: CASSQTPGEETQYF.

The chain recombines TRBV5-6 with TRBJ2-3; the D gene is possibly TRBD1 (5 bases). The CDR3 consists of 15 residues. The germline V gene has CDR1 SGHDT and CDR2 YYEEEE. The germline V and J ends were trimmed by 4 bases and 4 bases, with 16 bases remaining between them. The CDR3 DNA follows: TGTGCCAGCAGCATACAAGGTCGACAGTCAGATACGCAGTATTTT. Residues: CASSIQGRQSDTQYF.